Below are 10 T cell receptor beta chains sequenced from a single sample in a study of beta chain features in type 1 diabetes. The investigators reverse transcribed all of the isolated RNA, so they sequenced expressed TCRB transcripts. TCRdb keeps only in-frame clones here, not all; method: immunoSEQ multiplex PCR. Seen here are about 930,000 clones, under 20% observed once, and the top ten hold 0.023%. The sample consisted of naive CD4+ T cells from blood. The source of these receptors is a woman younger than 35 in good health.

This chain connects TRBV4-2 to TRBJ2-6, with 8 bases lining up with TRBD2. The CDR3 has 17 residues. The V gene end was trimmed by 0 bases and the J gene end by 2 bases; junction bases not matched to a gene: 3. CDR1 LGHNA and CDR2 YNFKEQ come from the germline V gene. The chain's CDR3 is CASSQDRGGAGANVLTF. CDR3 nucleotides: TGTGCCAGCAGCCAAGATCGGGGGGGCGCTGGGGCCAACGTCCTGACTTTC.

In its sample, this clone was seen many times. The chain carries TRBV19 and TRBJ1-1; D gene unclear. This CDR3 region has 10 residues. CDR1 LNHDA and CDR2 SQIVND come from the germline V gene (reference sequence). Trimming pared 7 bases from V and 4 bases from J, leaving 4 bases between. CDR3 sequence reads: CASTGTEAFF. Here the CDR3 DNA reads TGTGCCAGTACTGGCACTGAAGCTTTCTTT.

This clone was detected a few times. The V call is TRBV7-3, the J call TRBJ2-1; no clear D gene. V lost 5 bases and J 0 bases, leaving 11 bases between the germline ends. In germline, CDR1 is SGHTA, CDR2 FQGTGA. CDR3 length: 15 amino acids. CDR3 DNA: TGTGCCAGCAGCCCCGACTCTAGCTCCTACAATGAGCAGTTCTTC. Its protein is CASSPDSSSYNEQFF.

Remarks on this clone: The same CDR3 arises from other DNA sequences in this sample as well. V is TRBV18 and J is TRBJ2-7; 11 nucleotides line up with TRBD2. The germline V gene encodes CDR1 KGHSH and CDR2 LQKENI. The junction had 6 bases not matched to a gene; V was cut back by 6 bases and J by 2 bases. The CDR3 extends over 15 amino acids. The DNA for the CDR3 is TGTGCCAGCTCCCCGGGACTAGCGGAAACCTACGAGCAGTACTTC. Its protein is CASSPGLAETYEQYF.

The CDR3 spells CASGSRAYEQYF. CDR3 coding DNA: TGTGCCAGCGGATCGCGGGCTTACGAGCAGTACTTC. The chain joins TRBV28 to TRBJ2-7; D may be TRBD2 (5 bases). The CDR3 runs to 12 residues. Per the germline V gene, CDR1 is MDHEN and CDR2 is SYDVKM. Trimming removed 8 bases at V and 4 bases at J, with 12 bases between. The variable domain in full, with the rest retrieved from reference TRBV28 and TRBJ2-7, is DVKVTQSSRYLVKRTGEKVFLECVQDMDHENMFWYRQDPGLGLRLIYFSYDVKMKEKGDIPEGYSVSREKKERFSLILESASTNQTSMYLCASGSRAYEQYFGPGTRLTVT.

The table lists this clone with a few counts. This chain's CDR3 is CASSGPGMGTEAFF. The CDR3 DNA sequence: TGTGCCAGCAGTGGACCAGGGATGGGGACTGAAGCTTTCTTT. V usage is TRBV25-1 and J usage is TRBJ1-1, with a weak D call TRBD1 (5 bases). This CDR3 comprises 14 residues. V gave up 4 bases and J gave up 5 bases, with 14 bases separating them. Looked up from germline, CDR1 is MGHDK and CDR2 is SYGVNS.

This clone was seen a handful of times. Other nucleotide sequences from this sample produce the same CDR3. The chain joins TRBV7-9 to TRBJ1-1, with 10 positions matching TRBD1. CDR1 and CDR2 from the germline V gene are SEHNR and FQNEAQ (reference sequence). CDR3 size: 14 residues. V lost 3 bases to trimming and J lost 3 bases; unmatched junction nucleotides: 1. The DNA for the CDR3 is TGTGCCAGCAGCTTGACAGGGGGCTACACTGAAGCTTTCTTT. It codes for CASSLTGGYTEAFF.

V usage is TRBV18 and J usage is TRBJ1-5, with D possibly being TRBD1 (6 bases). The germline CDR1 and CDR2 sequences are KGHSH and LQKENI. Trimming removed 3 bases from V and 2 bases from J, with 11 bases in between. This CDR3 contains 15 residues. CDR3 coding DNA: TGTGCCAGCTCACCGGGGGGGGCCCGCAATCAGCCCCAGCATTTT. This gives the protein CASSPGGARNQPQHF. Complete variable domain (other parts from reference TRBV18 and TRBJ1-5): NAGVMQNPRHLVRRRGQEARLRCSPMKGHSHVYWYRQLPEEGLKFMVYLQKENIIDESGMPKERFSAEFPKEGPSILRIQQVVRGDSAAYFCASSPGGARNQPQHFGDGTRLSIL.

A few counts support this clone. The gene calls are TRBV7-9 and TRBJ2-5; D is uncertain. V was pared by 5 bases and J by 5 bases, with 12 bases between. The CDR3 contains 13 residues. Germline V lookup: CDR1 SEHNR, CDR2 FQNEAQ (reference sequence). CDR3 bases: TGTGCCAGCAGCCCCGGACGGCCGGAGACCCAGTACTTC. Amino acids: CASSPGRPETQYF.

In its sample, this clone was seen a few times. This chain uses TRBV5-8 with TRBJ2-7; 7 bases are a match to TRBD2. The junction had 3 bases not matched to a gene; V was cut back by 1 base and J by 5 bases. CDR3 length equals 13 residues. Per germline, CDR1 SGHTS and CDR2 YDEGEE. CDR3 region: CASSLRGGDEQYF. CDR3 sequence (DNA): TGTGCCAGCAGCTTGAGGGGAGGGGACGAGCAGTACTTC.